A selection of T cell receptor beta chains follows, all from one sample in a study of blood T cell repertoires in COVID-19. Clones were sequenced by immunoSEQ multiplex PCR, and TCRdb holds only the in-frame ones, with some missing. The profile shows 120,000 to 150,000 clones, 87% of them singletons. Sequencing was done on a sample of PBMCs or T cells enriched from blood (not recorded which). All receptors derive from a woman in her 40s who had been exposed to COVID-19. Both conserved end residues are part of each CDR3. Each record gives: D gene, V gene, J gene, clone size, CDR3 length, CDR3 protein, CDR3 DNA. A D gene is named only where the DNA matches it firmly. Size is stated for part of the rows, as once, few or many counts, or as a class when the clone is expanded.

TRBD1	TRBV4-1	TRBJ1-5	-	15	CASSLGQGGNQPQHF	TGCGCCAGCAGCCTGGGACAGGGAGGCAATCAGCCCCAGCATTTT
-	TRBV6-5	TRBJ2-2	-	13	CASSLTSFGELFF	TGTGCCAGCAGCCTGACTAGTTTCGGGGAGCTGTTTTTT
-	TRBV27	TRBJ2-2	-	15	CATKPQTGNTGELFF	TGTGCCACCAAACCCCAGACAGGGAACACCGGGGAGCTGTTTTTT
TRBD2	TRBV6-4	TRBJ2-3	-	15	CASSYGGLNTDTQYF	TGTGCCAGCAGTTACGGGGGACTAAACACAGATACGCAGTATTTT
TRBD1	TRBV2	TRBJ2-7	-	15	CASSALDRIPYEQYF	TGTGCCAGCAGCGCCCTGGACAGGATACCTTACGAGCAGTACTTC
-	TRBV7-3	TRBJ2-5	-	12	CASSYLEETQYF	TGTGCCAGCAGCTACTTGGAAGAGACCCAGTACTTC
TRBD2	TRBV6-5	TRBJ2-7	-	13	CASSGTSGYEQYF	TGTGCCAGCAGCGGGACTAGCGGTTACGAGCAGTACTTC
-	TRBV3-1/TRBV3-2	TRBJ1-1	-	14	CASSQVAGEAEAFF	TGTGCCAGCAGCCAAGTCGCGGGGGAGGCTGAAGCTTTCTTT
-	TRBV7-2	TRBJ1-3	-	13	CASSFGQGNTIYF	TGTGCCAGCAGCTTTGGGCAGGGAAACACCATATATTTT
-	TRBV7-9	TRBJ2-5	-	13	CASSWGVQETQYF	TGTGCCAGCAGCTGGGGCGTCCAAGAGACCCAGTACTTC
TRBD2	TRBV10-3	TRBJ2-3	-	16	CAISVVSGGGTDTQYF	TGTGCCATCAGTGTAGTAAGCGGGGGTGGGACAGATACGCAGTATTTT
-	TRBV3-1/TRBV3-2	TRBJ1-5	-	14	CASSQDHQNQPQHF	TGTGCCAGCAGCCAAGATCATCAAAATCAGCCCCAGCATTTT
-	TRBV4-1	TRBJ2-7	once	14	CASSQDRGDYEQYF	TGCGCCAGCAGCCAAGACAGGGGAGATTACGAGCAGTACTTC
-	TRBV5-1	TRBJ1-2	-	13	CASSLPGSYGYTF	TGCGCCAGCAGCTTGCCAGGATCCTATGGCTACACCTTC
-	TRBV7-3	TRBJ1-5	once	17	CASSSRQNLQSNQPQHF	TGTGCCAGCAGCTCCCGACAGAATCTCCAGAGCAATCAGCCCCAGCATTTT
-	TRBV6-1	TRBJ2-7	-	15	CASSEVGGTAYEQYF	TGTGCCAGCAGTGAAGTAGGAGGGACCGCCTACGAGCAGTACTTC
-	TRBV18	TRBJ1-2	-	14	CASSPPTANYGYTF	TGTGCCAGCTCACCACCTACAGCTAACTATGGCTACACCTTC
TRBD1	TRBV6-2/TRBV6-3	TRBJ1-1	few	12	CASSSPDRVPFF	TGTGCCAGCAGTTCACCAGACAGGGTCCCTTTCTTT
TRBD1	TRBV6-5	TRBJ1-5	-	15	CASKRQGIGNQPQHF	TGTGCCAGCAAAAGACAGGGAATTGGCAATCAGCCCCAGCATTTT
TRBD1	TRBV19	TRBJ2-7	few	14	CASSVGQGSYEQYF	TGTGCCAGTAGTGTGGGACAGGGTTCCTACGAGCAGTACTTC
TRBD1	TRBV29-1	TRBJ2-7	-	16	CSVAVGGTGVLYEQYF	TGCAGCGTTGCCGTGGGGGGGACAGGGGTCCTCTACGAGCAGTACTTC
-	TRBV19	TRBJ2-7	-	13	CASRDLTSYEQYF	TGTGCCAGCCGGGACTTAACTTCCTACGAGCAGTACTTC
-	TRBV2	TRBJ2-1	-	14	CASSGGGSYNEQFF	TGTGCCAGCAGTGGAGGGGGCTCCTACAATGAGCAGTTCTTC
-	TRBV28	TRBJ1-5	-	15	CASSFLSQGIQPQHF	TGTGCCAGCAGTTTTCTCAGCCAGGGAATACAGCCCCAGCATTTT
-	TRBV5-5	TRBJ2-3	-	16	CASSLGTLGWGDTQYF	TGTGCCAGCAGCTTGGGGACTCTAGGCTGGGGAGATACGCAGTATTTT